This is a list of T cell receptor beta chains from one sample in a study of persistence of HIV-infected CD4 T cells. Their cognate antigens are unknown. Clones were sequenced by immunoSEQ multiplex PCR, and TCRdb holds only the in-frame ones, with some missing. The sample carries 35,000 to 40,000 clones, 80% recorded once. This specimen consisted of CD4+ T cells sorted from PBMCs after approximately 19-hour stimulation, obtained from a patient who received antiretroviral therapy. All receptors come from an adult man with HIV who was CMV-seropositive. Each CDR3 is given with its conserved first and last residue. The D gene is left open where the match is weak. Clone size is stated in some rows and not others, as once, few, many or a class when expanded.

d_call	j_call	clone_size	v_call	cdr3_nt	cdr3_aa
.	TRBJ1-6	.	TRBV6-5	TGTGCCAGCAGTTACGCACAGGCTTCCAATTCACCCCTCCACTTT	CASSYAQASNSPLHF
.	TRBJ2-7	once	TRBV4-1	TGCGCCAGCAGCCCGGTGGCAGGGTTTACCTACGAGCAGTACTTC	CASSPVAGFTYEQYF
.	TRBJ1-3	.	TRBV5-1	TGCGCCAGCAGGGCCCAGGGCCTGGGATCTGGAAACACCATATATTTT	CASRAQGLGSGNTIYF
.	TRBJ1-1	.	TRBV5-1	TGCGCCAGCAGCCCGAAGGGGGGGTCCACTGAAGCTTTCTTT	CASSPKGGSTEAFF
.	TRBJ1-5	.	TRBV6-1	TGTGCCAGCAGTGACACTGGGAAAGGGCAGCCCCAGCATTTT	CASSDTGKGQPQHF
.	TRBJ1-5	.	TRBV6-5	TGTGCCAGCAGTCGTATAGGTGGGGCCCAGCATTTT	CASSRIGGAQHF
.	TRBJ1-1	.	TRBV5-1	TGCGCCAGCAGCCCCCTGGGGGGCGGGGGAGCTTTCTTT	CASSPLGGGGAFF
TRBD1	TRBJ2-1	.	TRBV6-5	TGTGCCAGCAGCCGGCGACAGGGATCGAATGAGCAGTTCTTC	CASSRRQGSNEQFF
.	TRBJ2-6	.	TRBV7-3	TGTGCCAGCAGCTTAACCAGATCTGGGGCCAACGTCCTGACTTTC	CASSLTRSGANVLTF
TRBD1	TRBJ1-6	.	TRBV2	TGTGCCGGCAGCGAAACAAGGACAGGGCGATATTCACCCCTCCACTTT	CAGSETRTGRYSPLHF
.	TRBJ1-3	.	TRBV2	TGTGCCAGCAGTGAAGATCCCTACTCTGGAAACACCATATATTTT	CASSEDPYSGNTIYF
.	TRBJ2-3	once	TRBV27	TGTGCCAGCAGTTTAAAAGTCAGCACAGATACGCAGTATTTT	CASSLKVSTDTQYF
.	TRBJ2-1	.	TRBV24-1	TGTGCCACCAGTGAGGTAAAGGCCACCTACAATGAGCAGTTCTTC	CATSEVKATYNEQFF